The source of this T cell receptor (beta chain) is a study of PD-1 blockade in classical Hodgkin lymphoma. General study points: The authors excluded patients who started nivolumab under 1 year after ASCT.

Sequencing was performed with immunoSEQ multiplex PCR; in TCRdb, only in-frame clones are kept and a portion is missing. The sample consists of around 43,000 clones, around 80% of them appearing once. By share of the sample, this clone is medium-sized. Its antigen is still unknown. Every one of the patients relapsed after autologous stem cell transplantation (brentuximab vedotin exposure was variable). The CDR3 sequence is 15 residues long. The V gene's germline CDR1 is LGHNA and CDR2 YSLEER. V dropped 1 base and J dropped 9 bases, with 13 bases sitting between them. The TCR originated in a human donor with classical Hodgkin lymphoma. Sequencing used peripheral blood mononuclear cells (PBMCs), obtained at baseline. The chain is built from TRBV4-3 and TRBJ1-6; D might be TRBD1 (5 bases). The CDR3 region has the DNA TGCGCCAGCAGCCAAGGGGGGTGGCAGGGTTCACCCCTCCACTTT. It encodes CASSQGGWQGSPLHF.